This T cell receptor beta chain stems from a study of T cells in narcolepsy. As for the study in general: Healthy controls were enrolled alongside patients with narcolepsy type 1 or type 2.

The CDR3 loop spans 18 amino acids. Germline V CDR1 and CDR2: MNHEY, SMNVEV (reference sequence). V dropped 3 bases and J dropped 6; count of bases not matched to a gene: 14. Study-wide results and limits: Comparing one patient's CSF and blood CD4+ clonotypes highlighted HCRT- and TRIB2-specific autoreactive clonotypes. Blood of same and different patients, but not healthy controls, reportedly held recurring autoreactive clonotypes. Autoreactive clone sequences were missing from some blood memory CD4+ repertoires.

Sequenced by immunoSEQ multiplex PCR; TCRdb stores in-frame clones only, minus some. Among some 10,000 clones listed, over 90% were seen once. A note on this clone: The antigen remains undetermined.

V and J are TRBV27 and TRBJ2-2; the match to TRBD2 covers 9 bases. Sequencing input: CD45RA- memory CD4+ T cells from PBMCs. This clonotype was sampled from a human donor with narcolepsy. CDR3: CASSFWGSGGPRSGELFF. CDR3 nucleotide sequence: TGTGCCAGCAGTTTTTGGGGGAGCGGGGGGCCCCGATCCGGGGAGCTGTTTTTT.